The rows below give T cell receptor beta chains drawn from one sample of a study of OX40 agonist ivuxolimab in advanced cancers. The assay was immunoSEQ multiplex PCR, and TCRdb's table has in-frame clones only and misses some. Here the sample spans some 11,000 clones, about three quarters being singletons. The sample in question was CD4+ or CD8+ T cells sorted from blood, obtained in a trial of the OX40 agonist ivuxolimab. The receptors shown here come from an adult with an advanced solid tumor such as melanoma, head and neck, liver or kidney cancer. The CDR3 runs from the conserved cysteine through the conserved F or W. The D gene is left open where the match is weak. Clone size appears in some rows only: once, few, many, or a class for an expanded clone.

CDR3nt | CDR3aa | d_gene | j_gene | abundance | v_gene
TGTGCCACCAGCGGCTTGACAGCCGTCTTAGACTTC | CATSGLTAVLDF | . | TRBJ1-2 | . | TRBV15
TGTGCCAGCAGTGATGCGGACAGGGGATGGAATTCACCCCTCCACTTT | CASSDADRGWNSPLHF | TRBD1 | TRBJ1-6 | . | TRBV25-1
TGCGCCAGCAGCCAAGCTTCCGACAGGGCCACCTACGAGCAGTACTTC | CASSQASDRATYEQYF | TRBD1 | TRBJ2-7 | . | TRBV4-1
TGCGCCAGCAGTGAAGGATGGGCGCGGGAGCAGTACTTC | CASSEGWAREQYF | . | TRBJ2-7 | . | TRBV10-1
TGTGCCAGCAGTGTTGACGGGGGGGCTAGTAATGAGCAGTTCTTC | CASSVDGGASNEQFF | TRBD2 | TRBJ2-1 | . | TRBV6-1
TGTGCCAGCAGCCCTGTCGACTATGGCTACACCTTC | CASSPVDYGYTF | . | TRBJ1-2 | once | TRBV21-1
TGTGCCAGAGACAGGCGGCGGCCTGGAAACACCATATATTTT | CARDRRRPGNTIYF | . | TRBJ1-3 | . | TRBV19
TGCGCCAGCAGCCAAAGGGGCGGGAGCTACGAGCAGTACTTC | CASSQRGGSYEQYF | TRBD2 | TRBJ2-7 | . | TRBV4-1
TGTGCCAGCAGCCCACGAAAGTCCATGTCCGGCACTGAAGCTTTCTTT | CASSPRKSMSGTEAFF | . | TRBJ1-1 | . | TRBV7-9
TGCGCCAGCAGCTTAGTGGACCTGAACACTGAAGCTTTCTTT | CASSLVDLNTEAFF | . | TRBJ1-1 | once | TRBV5-1
TGTGCCAGCAGTTTTATATCCAGACTAGGCTACGAGCAGTACTTC | CASSFISRLGYEQYF | . | TRBJ2-7 | . | TRBV27
TGTGCCAGCAGTTACTCTGACGGGAGTGGGTACAATGAGCAGTTCTTC | CASSYSDGSGYNEQFF | . | TRBJ2-1 | . | TRBV6-5
TGTGCCAGCAGTGAACTAGCGGGGGGGCCTGATACGCAGTATTTT | CASSELAGGPDTQYF | TRBD2 | TRBJ2-3 | . | TRBV6-1
TGTGCCAGCAGTTACAGGCAGGGGGCTAATGAAAAACTGTTTTTT | CASSYRQGANEKLFF | TRBD1 | TRBJ1-4 | . | TRBV6-6
TGTGCCTGGACTAGCGGGAGGGGGTACAATGAGCAGTTCTTC | CAWTSGRGYNEQFF | TRBD2 | TRBJ2-1 | . | TRBV30
TGTGCCAGCACACCTTACAGGGGGACAAAGTCAGCCCAGCATTTT | CASTPYRGTKSAQHF | TRBD1 | TRBJ1-5 | . | TRBV6-4
TGTGCCAGCAGCTTAGTTCCAGGAATGAACACTGAAGCTTTCTTT | CASSLVPGMNTEAFF | . | TRBJ1-1 | . | TRBV7-2
TGTGCCAGCAGCGCCCAAAGGGGGGCGGGCACTGAAGCTTTCTTT | CASSAQRGAGTEAFF | . | TRBJ1-1 | once | TRBV9
TGTGCCAGCAGCGTAGGCCAGTCCGGCTCCTACGAGCAGTACTTC | CASSVGQSGSYEQYF | . | TRBJ2-7 | . | TRBV9
TGTGCCAGCAGCGGGGGACAGGGCTGGCAAGAGACCCAGTACTTC | CASSGGQGWQETQYF | TRBD1 | TRBJ2-5 | . | TRBV2
TGTGCCAGCAGTGACTCGACCGGACGGCTGTTTTTT | CASSDSTGRLFF | . | TRBJ1-4 | few | TRBV6-4
TGTGCCAGCAGCCCCGATACGGGGGTTGTTTATGGCTACACCTTC | CASSPDTGVVYGYTF | . | TRBJ1-2 | . | TRBV4-2
TGTGCCAGCAGCCCCTGGCAGGGCGGCCAAGAGACCCAGTACTTC | CASSPWQGGQETQYF | . | TRBJ2-5 | . | TRBV2
TGCGCCAGCAGCCAAGAGACAGGGGAGGAGACCCAGTACTTC | CASSQETGEETQYF | TRBD1 | TRBJ2-5 | . | TRBV4-1
TGTGCCAGCAGCCAGGGTAGAACTGAAGCTTTCTTT | CASSQGRTEAFF | . | TRBJ1-1 | . | TRBV2
TGCAGCGTTGGGGACAGGGGCTACGAGCAGTACTTC | CSVGDRGYEQYF | TRBD1 | TRBJ2-7 | . | TRBV29-1
TGCGCCAGCAGCTTGGCACCTCTAGCGGACCCATACGAGCAGTACTTC | CASSLAPLADPYEQYF | TRBD2 | TRBJ2-7 | . | TRBV5-1
TGTGCCAGCAGCAAAATGTCGCCCCAGGATAATTCACCCCTCCACTTT | CASSKMSPQDNSPLHF | . | TRBJ1-6 | . | TRBV21-1
TGTGCCATCTTCCCCTACGCGGGGGAGCCCACAGATACGCAGTATTTT | CAIFPYAGEPTDTQYF | TRBD2 | TRBJ2-3 | . | TRBV10-3
TGTGCCGAGCAGGGGGGGGGCCCCTCTAGAGAGCAGTACTTC | CAEQGGGPSREQYF | . | TRBJ2-7 | . | TRBV28
TGTGCCAGTACAAGGACTCCCTACAATGAGCAGTTCTTC | CASTRTPYNEQFF | . | TRBJ2-1 | . | TRBV19
TGTGCCAGCAGCCCCCCCCCATGGGAGGGACCTAGCACAGATACGCAGTATTTT | CASSPPPWEGPSTDTQYF | TRBD2 | TRBJ2-3 | . | TRBV9
TGTGCCGGGCGGGGAGTTTCCTACGAGCAGTACTTC | CAGRGVSYEQYF | . | TRBJ2-7 | . | TRBV6-1
TGCGCCGGGGGGCTCCCAGATACGCAGTATTTT | CAGGLPDTQYF | . | TRBJ2-3 | . | TRBV10-2
TGTGCCAGCAGTGAGGATAGGGCGGGCACTGAAGCTTTCTTT | CASSEDRAGTEAFF | . | TRBJ1-1 | . | TRBV2
TGTGCCAGCAGCCCGTCCCGGGACAGGGGCGATCGCTATGGCTACACCTTC | CASSPSRDRGDRYGYTF | TRBD1 | TRBJ1-2 | . | TRBV5-8
TGCAGCTCGACAGCGACAGGGGGCACTGAAGCTTTCTTT | CSSTATGGTEAFF | TRBD1 | TRBJ1-1 | . | TRBV29-1
TGTGCCAGCAGCTTAGAGGGTAGCGGGAGTGACGAGCAGTACTTC | CASSLEGSGSDEQYF | TRBD2 | TRBJ2-7 | . | TRBV11-3
TGTGCCAGCAGCACTCCCTCTACTAGCGGACAAGAGACCCAGTACTTC | CASSTPSTSGQETQYF | TRBD2 | TRBJ2-5 | . | TRBV28
TGTGCCAGCAGTGTGAGGGAGGGCCGGGCAGATACGCAGTATTTT | CASSVREGRADTQYF | TRBD2 | TRBJ2-3 | . | TRBV6-1
TGTGCCAGCAGCTGGGGATGGGGGAACACTGAAGCTTTCTTT | CASSWGWGNTEAFF | . | TRBJ1-1 | . | TRBV5-4
TGTGCCAGCAGCTACGCCAGCTCCTACGAGCAGTACTTC | CASSYASSYEQYF | . | TRBJ2-7 | . | TRBV4-2
TGTGCCAGCAGCCCGGGGCCGGGGGAGGGCGTGAACGAGCAGTACTTC | CASSPGPGEGVNEQYF | TRBD2 | TRBJ2-7 | . | TRBV5-4
TGCAGCGTCCCCGAGGGAAACATTCAGTACTTC | CSVPEGNIQYF | . | TRBJ2-4 | . | TRBV29-1
TGTGCCAGCAGTTTATCGTCTGAACAGAACTATGGCTACACCTTC | CASSLSSEQNYGYTF | . | TRBJ1-2 | . | TRBV27
TGTGCCAGCAGCTTGCCGGGACTAGCTGGAGATACGCAGTATTTT | CASSLPGLAGDTQYF | TRBD2 | TRBJ2-3 | . | TRBV5-5
TGTGCCAGCAACCGGGGGGAGGACAGCTTAGGGGCCCAGCATTTT | CASNRGEDSLGAQHF | . | TRBJ1-5 | few | TRBV2
TGTGCCAGCAGCGAGGGACAGGGAAGCTACGAGCAGTACTTC | CASSEGQGSYEQYF | TRBD1 | TRBJ2-7 | . | TRBV7-8
TGTGCCAGCAGCCCAGTGGGACCAGACCAAGAGACCCAGTACTTC | CASSPVGPDQETQYF | . | TRBJ2-5 | . | TRBV14
TGTGCCATCACCTCCACGGGGGAGCAGTACTTC | CAITSTGEQYF | . | TRBJ2-5 | . | TRBV10-3
TGTGCCAGCAGTTTGGGGCAGGGGGTTCAGCCCCAGCATTTT | CASSLGQGVQPQHF | TRBD1 | TRBJ1-5 | few | TRBV27
TGTGCCTGGGACAGGGCACGTGAAAAACTGTTTTTT | CAWDRAREKLFF | TRBD1 | TRBJ1-4 | . | TRBV30
TGTGCCATCAGTGACGAAAGGGGAGAGACCCAGTACTTC | CAISDERGETQYF | . | TRBJ2-5 | . | TRBV10-3
TGTGCCAGCAGCGTATCCGGAGCGGGGATGGGAGAGACCCAGTACTTC | CASSVSGAGMGETQYF | TRBD2 | TRBJ2-5 | . | TRBV9
TGTGCCAGCAGCCGAGACAGGGGCTGGGGAAGCACAGATACGCAGTATTTT | CASSRDRGWGSTDTQYF | TRBD1 | TRBJ2-3 | . | TRBV7-6
TGTGCCAGCAGCTGGTCCGACAACACCGGGGAGCTGTTTTTT | CASSWSDNTGELFF | . | TRBJ2-2 | few | TRBV7-2
TGTGCCAGCAGCTTCGGGACAGTTAACTATGGCTACACCTTC | CASSFGTVNYGYTF | TRBD1 | TRBJ1-2 | . | TRBV5-4